The clone carrying this T cell receptor (beta chain) was found many times. Its specificity is not known. The data stem from a study of T cell repertoires in cytomegalovirus infection. Study overall: It was the public TCR beta signatures that indicated both CMV infection and matching HLA type. Study-wide findings and caveats: Carriage of CMV together with the relevant HLA was identifiable through cumulative public TCR beta family frequency.

Germline V gene sequence: CDR1 SEHNR, CDR2 FQNEAQ (reference sequence). The CDR3 runs to 15 residues. With 1 base clipped from V and 2 bases from J, the junction kept 2 bases outside the gene matches. TCRdb redid the calling of the reads with MiXCR, one entry per CDR3 protein. The sample holds approximately 250,000 distinct CDR3 sequences, roughly 12% seen once. The chain couples TRBV7-9 to TRBJ2-1; 7 bases map to TRBD2. The source is a human donor in good health (CMV status not recorded). Some clones in this sample may be carry-over from other donors' samples. Sequencing used PBMCs. The DNA for the CDR3 is TGTGCCAGCAGCTTAGGACTAGCTACCTACAATGAGCAGTTCTTC. Translation gives CASSLGLATYNEQFF.